Listed below are T cell receptor beta chains from one sample, sequenced in a study of identical twins. MiXCR was run by TCRdb on the 5' RACE reads, yielding one entry per CDR3 protein. The sample contains 500,000 to 550,000 distinct CDR3 sequences, around 20% of which appear only once. These data also featured in a second study, about T cells expressing NK-cell markers.

Sequencing was done on a sample of CD4+ T cells sorted from blood. The receptors here all came from a woman younger than 35 in good health. Each CDR3 is given without its conserved first and last residue. The size of a clone is reported for some rows only, either as once, few or many, or as a class for expanded clones.

v_gene	j_gene	abundance	CDR3aa
TRBV29-1	TRBJ1-2	-	SVGEGSGYT
TRBV7-8	TRBJ1-6	few	ASSLSGHNSPLH
TRBV29-1	TRBJ1-1	-	SVDHRELEAF
TRBV27	TRBJ2-1	few	ASSPRDPRGSDEQF
TRBV5-1	TRBJ2-5	few	ASSFWASGTGIKETQY
TRBV20-1	TRBJ1-1	few	SARERGYTEAF
TRBV29-1	TRBJ1-1	few	SVGGARWTEAF
TRBV5-1	TRBJ1-2	-	ASSLEFNGYT
TRBV5-1	TRBJ2-3	many	ATSAGVLTDTQY
TRBV28	TRBJ1-5	few	ASSTGTVDNQPQH
TRBV20-1	TRBJ1-1	-	SAREILSGQAF
TRBV3-1	TRBJ2-5	few	ASSQDRARQETQY
TRBV12-3/TRBV12-4	TRBJ2-1	-	ASSWTRPAGVNNEQF
TRBV29-1	TRBJ2-5	many	SVDRLQETQY
TRBV19	TRBJ2-3	many	ASSKQGSDTQY
TRBV7-2	TRBJ2-1	-	ASSSFFLSPNEQF
TRBV3-1	TRBJ2-3	-	ASSQRRTQY
TRBV20-1	TRBJ2-1	-	SARRGRALDNEQF
TRBV5-8	TRBJ2-4	-	ASSFKIFKNIQY
TRBV29-1	TRBJ1-2	many	GSYDYGYT
TRBV7-9	TRBJ2-1	-	ASSLGRWTSVGNEQF
TRBV7-6	TRBJ2-2	-	ASSWTGGNTGELF
TRBV5-1	TRBJ2-3	-	ASSLGGPLSDTQY